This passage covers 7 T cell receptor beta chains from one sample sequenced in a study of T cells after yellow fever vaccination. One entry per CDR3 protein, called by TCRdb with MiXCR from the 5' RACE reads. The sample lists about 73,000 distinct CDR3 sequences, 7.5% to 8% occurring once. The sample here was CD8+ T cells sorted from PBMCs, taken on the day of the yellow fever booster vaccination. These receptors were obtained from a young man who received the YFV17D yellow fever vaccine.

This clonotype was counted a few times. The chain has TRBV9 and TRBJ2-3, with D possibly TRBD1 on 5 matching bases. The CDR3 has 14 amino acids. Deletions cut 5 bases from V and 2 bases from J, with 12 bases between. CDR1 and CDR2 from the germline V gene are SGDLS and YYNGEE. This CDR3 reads CASSNAGPTDTQYF. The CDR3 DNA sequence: TGTGCCAGCAGTAACGCAGGGCCCACAGATACGCAGTATTTT. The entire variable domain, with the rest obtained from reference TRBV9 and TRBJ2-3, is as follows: DSGVTQTPKHLITATGQRVTLRCSPRSGDLSVYWYQQSLDQGLQFLIQYYNGEERAKGNILERFSAQQFPDLHSELNLSSLELGDSALYFCASSNAGPTDTQYFGPGTRLTVL.

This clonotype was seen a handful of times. The CDR3 reads CASSLLAGVYNEQFF. Written as DNA, the CDR3 is TGTGCCAGCTCACTACTAGCGGGAGTCTACAATGAGCAGTTCTTC. The rearrangement joins TRBV18 to TRBJ2-1; TRBD2 matches 11 bases. Germline loops: CDR1 KGHSH, CDR2 LQKENI. The CDR3 length is 15 residues. V trimming: 4 bases; J trimming: 3 bases; junction bases outside the gene matches: 2.

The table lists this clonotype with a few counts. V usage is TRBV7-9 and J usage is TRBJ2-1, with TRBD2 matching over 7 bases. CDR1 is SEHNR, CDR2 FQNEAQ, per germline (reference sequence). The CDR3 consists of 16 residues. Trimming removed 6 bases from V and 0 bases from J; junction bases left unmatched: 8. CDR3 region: CASRGGQGSSYNEQFF. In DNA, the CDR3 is TGTGCCAGCAGGGGAGGGCAGGGAAGCTCCTACAATGAGCAGTTCTTC.

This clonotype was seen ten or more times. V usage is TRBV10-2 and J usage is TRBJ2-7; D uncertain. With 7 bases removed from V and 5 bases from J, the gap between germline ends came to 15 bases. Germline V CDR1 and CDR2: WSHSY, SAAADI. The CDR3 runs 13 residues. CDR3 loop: CASTSESPHEQYF. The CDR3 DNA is TGCGCCAGCACTTCGGAGTCCCCCCACGAGCAGTACTTC.

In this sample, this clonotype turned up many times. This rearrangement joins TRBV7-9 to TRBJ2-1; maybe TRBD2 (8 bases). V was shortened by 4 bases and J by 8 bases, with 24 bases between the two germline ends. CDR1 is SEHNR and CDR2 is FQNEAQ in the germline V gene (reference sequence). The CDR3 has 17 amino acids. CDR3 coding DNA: TGTGCCAGCAGCTCCGGACAGGAACGGGAGGGGAGCCATGAGCAGTTCTTC. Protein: CASSSGQEREGSHEQFF.

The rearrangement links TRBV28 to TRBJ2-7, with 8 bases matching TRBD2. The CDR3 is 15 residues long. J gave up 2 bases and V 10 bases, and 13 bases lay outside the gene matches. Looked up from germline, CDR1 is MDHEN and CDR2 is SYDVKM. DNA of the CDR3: TGTGCCATCAGCTTGGCGGGGGGTGAGGCCTACGAGCAGTACTTC. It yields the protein CAISLAGGEAYEQYF.

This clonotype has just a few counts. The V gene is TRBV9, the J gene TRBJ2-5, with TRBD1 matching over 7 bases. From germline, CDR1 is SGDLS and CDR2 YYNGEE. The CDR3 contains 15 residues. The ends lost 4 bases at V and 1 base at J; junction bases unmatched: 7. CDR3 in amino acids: CASSKPSGGQETQYF. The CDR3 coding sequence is TGTGCCAGCAGCAAACCCTCAGGGGGCCAAGAGACCCAGTACTTC.